This TCR beta chain is drawn from a study of blood T cells in healthy people across ages. Using a J-beta primer mix together with a sample-barcoded 5' primer, a second PCR was run for about 6 to 11 cycles. One entry per CDR3 protein, called by TCRdb with MiXCR from the 5' RACE reads. The sample holds some 1.7 million distinct CDR3 sequences; under 30% are singletons and the top ten take less than 9.5%. This clonotype originated in a woman in her twenties or thirties in good health. Sequencing input: blood.

The CDR3 region has the DNA TGTGCCTGGAGTAAGATGGGCTATGGCTACACCTTC. Translating gives CAWSKMGYGYTF. V gene TRBV30 combines with J gene TRBJ1-2; D is undetermined. V lost 2 bases to trimming and J lost 4 bases, with 8 bases between them. This CDR3 region has 12 residues. Germline CDR1 GTSNPN, CDR2 SVGIG (reference sequence).